What follows are 29 T cell receptor beta chains derived from one specimen sequenced in a study of blood T cell repertoires in COVID-19. TCRdb keeps only in-frame clones here, not all; method: immunoSEQ multiplex PCR. The table includes about 200,000 clones, around 92% detected once. Sequenced: PBMCs or T cells enriched from blood (not recorded which). The receptor source for this set is a young woman who had recovered from COVID-19.

The chain is built from TRBV29-1 and TRBJ2-7, with a weak D call TRBD2 (6 bases). V was shortened by 3 bases and J by 5 bases, with 11 bases between the two germline ends. Germline lookup yields CDR1 SQVTM and CDR2 ANQGSEA. This CDR3 has 12 amino acids. This CDR3 reads CSVDLTSDEQYF. In DNA form, the CDR3 reads TGCAGCGTTGACTTGACTAGTGACGAGCAGTACTTC.

Only a few counts were recorded for this clone. The chain uses TRBV28 and TRBJ1-2; perhaps TRBD1 as D (5 bases). Between the trimmed V and J ends, which lost 3 bases and 2 bases, there was a span of 13 bases. Germline CDR1 MDHEN, CDR2 SYDVKM. The CDR3 length is 15 residues. CDR3 residues: CASSFPNRLNYGYTF. The CDR3 DNA sequence: TGTGCCAGCAGTTTCCCCAACAGGCTGAACTATGGCTACACCTTC.

The gene calls are TRBV4-1 and TRBJ1-3, with D tentatively TRBD1 (5 bases). Trimming shortened V by 0 bases and J by 8 bases, and 14 bases separated the two germline ends. Germline CDR1 MGHRA, CDR2 YSYEKL. The CDR3 is 15 amino acids. For the CDR3, the DNA is TGCGCCAGCAGCCAAGAAAGGATGGACATGGACACCATATATTTT. Translation: CASSQERMDMDTIYF.

The genes are TRBV7-9 and TRBJ1-1; D unresolved. Trimming took off 6 bases at V and 5 bases at J, with 10 bases between the two ends. The CDR3 length is 12 residues. Germline V gives CDR1 SEHNR, CDR2 FQNEAQ (reference sequence). The CDR3 region has the DNA TGTGCCAGCAGTAAGGAGAGAACTGAAGCTTTCTTT. This sequence encodes CASSKERTEAFF.

This clone was seen more than once but under ten times. The chain links TRBV2 to TRBJ1-3; 7 nucleotides line up with TRBD1. The germline V gene has CDR1 SNHLY and CDR2 FYNNEI. V trimming: 9 bases; J trimming: 2 bases; junction bases outside the gene matches: 7. The CDR3 length is 14 residues. For the CDR3, the DNA is TGTGCCAGATCCCGGCAGGGGGCTGGAAACACCATATATTTT. This sequence encodes CARSRQGAGNTIYF.

This clone occurred a few times. The J gene is TRBJ2-2, the V gene TRBV4-2; D is perhaps TRBD2 (6 bases). Trimming pared 2 bases from V and 0 bases from J, leaving 10 bases between. Per germline, CDR1 LGHNA and CDR2 YNFKEQ. The CDR3 sequence is 16 residues long. The CDR3: CASSQSSEPNTGELFF. The CDR3 bases are TGTGCCAGCAGCCAATCTAGCGAGCCGAACACCGGGGAGCTGTTTTTT.

The chain recombines TRBV5-1 with TRBJ2-5, with TRBD1 identical over 8 bases. The germline gives CDR1 SGHRS, CDR2 YFSETQ. The length of the CDR3 is 15 residues. V gave up 4 bases and J gave up 1 base; unmatched junction bases: 6. The CDR3 DNA reads as TGCGCCAGCAGCCGGACAGGGAATGGCCAAGAGACCCAGTACTTC. The encoded protein is CASSRTGNGQETQYF.

V usage is TRBV7-2 and J usage is TRBJ2-1; D is uncertain. Germline CDR1 and CDR2: SGHTA and FQGNSA. V gave up 1 base and J gave up 5 bases, with 6 bases separating them. The CDR3 runs 13 residues. CDR3 nucleotide sequence: TGTGCCAGCAGCTTAGGTCGGGACAATGAGCAGTTCTTC. It encodes CASSLGRDNEQFF.

This clone was seen only once. The V gene is TRBV23-1, the J gene TRBJ1-5; tentative D call: TRBD1 (5 bases). TRBV23-1 is designated an ORF whose function remains uncertain. The CDR3 runs to 14 residues. V dropped 3 bases and J dropped 7 bases, with 13 bases sitting between them. The CDR3 here is CASSHREMGQPQHF. CDR3 DNA sequence: TGCGCCAGCAGTCACAGGGAAATGGGGCAGCCCCAGCATTTT.

The rearrangement uses TRBV5-4 and TRBJ2-1; TRBD1 agrees at 8 bases. The CDR3 totals 15 residues. Trimming removed 1 base from V and 4 bases from J; junction bases left unmatched: 4. In germline, CDR1 is SGHNT, CDR2 YYREEE (reference sequence). In DNA form, the CDR3 reads TGTGCCAGCAGCTTGTTGGACAGGGCATACAATGAGCAGTTCTTC. Its translation is CASSLLDRAYNEQFF.

J is TRBJ1-5 and V is TRBV24-1, with a weak D call TRBD1 (5 bases). Germline-derived CDR1 and CDR2 are KGHDR and SFDVKD. V gave up 7 bases and J gave up 3 bases, with 12 bases separating them. The CDR3 extends over 14 amino acids. In nucleotides, the CDR3 is TGTGCCACCAGCGGGGGGTCGGACAATCAGCCCCAGCATTTT. This codes for CATSGGSDNQPQHF.

This chain uses TRBV6-5 with TRBJ1-4, with 7 bases aligning to TRBD1. The V segment lost 6 bases and the J segment 5 bases; nucleotides outside the gene matches: 3. This CDR3 region has 13 residues. The germline gives CDR1 MNHEY, CDR2 SVGAGI. The DNA of the CDR3 is TGTGCCAGCAGCGACAGGGTGAATGAAAAACTGTTTTTT. Residues: CASSDRVNEKLFF.

The rearrangement joins TRBV7-9 to TRBJ1-4; 7 positions match TRBD1. Unmatched junction bases numbered 7, after V lost 1 base and J lost 8 bases. Looked up from germline, CDR1 is SEHNR and CDR2 is FQNEAQ (reference sequence). The CDR3 has 15 residues. CDR3 bases: TGTGCCAGCAGCTTAGACACAGGGGCAGGGGAAAAACTGTTTTTT. This translates into CASSLDTGAGEKLFF.

The genes are TRBV5-1 and TRBJ1-2; D is undetermined. The ends were cut back, 5 bases at V and 6 bases at J, with 11 bases in the middle. This CDR3 is 12 amino acids long. Germline lookup yields CDR1 SGHRS and CDR2 YFSETQ. The CDR3 DNA reads as TGCGCCAGCAGTGCGAGGCGCGATGGCTACACCTTC. It specifies CASSARRDGYTF.

A single count supports this clone. The chain recombines TRBV28 with TRBJ2-2, with TRBD2 matching 8 bases. The V gene's germline CDR1 is MDHEN and CDR2 SYDVKM. The junction had 5 bases not matched to a gene; V was cut back by 2 bases and J by 6 bases. The CDR3 runs 15 residues. For the CDR3, the DNA is TGTGCCAGCAGTTTACAAGCGGGAGATCCCGGGGAGCTGTTTTTT. This sequence encodes CASSLQAGDPGELFF. Full variable domain (rest looked up from reference TRBV28 and TRBJ2-2): DVKVTQSSRYLVKRTGEKVFLECVQDMDHENMFWYRQDPGLGLRLIYFSYDVKMKEKGDIPEGYSVSREKKERFSLILESASTNQTSMYLCASSLQAGDPGELFFGEGSRLTVL.

The rearrangement joins TRBV24-1 to TRBJ2-7; D not resolved. The CDR3 is 16 amino acids. Germline CDR1 KGHDR, CDR2 SFDVKD. V lost 2 bases, J lost 0 bases, and 13 bases lay in between. The CDR3 sequence: CATSDSAGSDSYEQYF. The CDR3, as DNA: TGTGCCACCAGTGATTCGGCAGGCTCTGACTCCTACGAGCAGTACTTC.

This clone was detected only once. The chain uses TRBV29-1 and TRBJ1-2; weak D call: TRBD1 (5 bases). Germline-derived CDR1 and CDR2 are SQVTM and ANQGSEA. The CDR3 runs 13 residues. V was shortened by 7 bases and J by 4 bases, with 16 bases between the two germline ends. CDR3 sequence: CSAGEGTSYGYTF. In DNA form, the CDR3 reads TGCAGCGCCGGGGAGGGGACTAGCTATGGCTACACCTTC. Filled out from reference TRBV29-1 and TRBJ1-2, the complete variable domain reads SAVISQKPSRDICQRGTSLTIQCQVDSQVTMMFWYRQQPGQSLTLIATANQGSEATYESGFVIDKFPISRPNLTFSTLTVSNMSPEDSSIYLCSAGEGTSYGYTFGSGTRLTVV.

This sequence joins TRBV28 and TRBJ2-7; TRBD1 matches at 7 bases. The CDR3 has 15 residues. V lost 5 bases to trimming and J lost 3 bases; unmatched junction nucleotides: 10. Germline loops: CDR1 MDHEN, CDR2 SYDVKM. The CDR3 nucleotides read TGTGCCAGCAGTAGCCGGGACAGCGCCTTCTACGAGCAGTACTTC. This sequence encodes CASSSRDSAFYEQYF.

This clone appeared a single time. The gene calls are TRBV15 and TRBJ2-1, with 9 bases identical to TRBD2. V was clipped by 1 base and J by 0 bases; unmatched bases: 1. The CDR3 sequence is 16 residues long. Germline lookup yields CDR1 LNHNV and CDR2 YYDKDF (reference sequence). CDR3 sequence (DNA): TGTGCCACCAGCAGAGGGCGGGGGGGCTCCTACAATGAGCAGTTCTTC. Translated: CATSRGRGGSYNEQFF.

This clone was detected only once. The chain recombines TRBV5-8 with TRBJ1-2; 7 bases are shared with TRBD1. V lost 4 bases, J lost 3 bases, and 9 bases stayed unmatched. Per the germline V gene, CDR1 is SGHTS and CDR2 is YDEGEE. The CDR3 runs 15 residues. CDR3 DNA: TGTGCCAGCAGCCTGGGGCAGGGGGGCTACTATGGCTACACCTTC. Translating gives CASSLGQGGYYGYTF.

V usage is TRBV7-6 and J usage is TRBJ1-1, with 9 bases matching TRBD1. Germline V CDR1 and CDR2: SGHVS, FNYEAQ. The V segment lost 6 bases and the J segment 3 bases; nucleotides outside the gene matches: 8. The CDR3 extends over 15 amino acids. The CDR3, as DNA: TGTGCCAGCAGAGCGGACAGGGGATGGGACACTGAAGCTTTCTTT. This encodes CASRADRGWDTEAFF.

J is TRBJ2-3 and V is TRBV7-3; weak D call: TRBD2 (5 bases). Germline CDR1 and CDR2: SGHTA and FQGTGA. Trimming pared 1 base from V and 0 bases from J, leaving 14 bases between. The CDR3 contains 17 residues. This CDR3 is CASSLMGELLSTDTQYF. In nucleotides, the CDR3 is TGTGCCAGCAGCTTAATGGGAGAGCTACTTAGCACAGATACGCAGTATTTT.

The chain has TRBV29-1 and TRBJ1-2, with D uncertain. Germline assignment: CDR1 SQVTM and CDR2 ANQGSEA. V lost 6 bases and J lost 0, with 11 bases in between. The CDR3 has 13 residues. CDR3 DNA: TGCAGCGTCCGGCGGGCCACTAACTATGGCTACACCTTC. Translated, it gives CSVRRATNYGYTF.

The V call is TRBV14, the J call TRBJ1-2; no clear D gene. The CDR3 runs 15 residues. Germline V CDR1 and CDR2: SGHDN, FVKESK. Trimming shortened V by 1 base and J by 4 bases, and 13 bases separated the two germline ends. CDR3 loop: CASSQVEGSLYGYTF. CDR3 in DNA: TGTGCCAGCAGCCAAGTGGAGGGATCCCTCTATGGCTACACCTTC.

CDR3 bases: TGCAGCGTTGACACAGGGGAATCAGATACGCAGTATTTT. It is translated as CSVDTGESDTQYF. The V call is TRBV29-1, the J call TRBJ2-3; 7 nucleotides match TRBD1. The CDR3 spans 13 residues. Losses at the gene ends were 3 bases for V and 4 bases for J; bases not matched to a gene: 4. Looked up from germline, CDR1 is SQVTM and CDR2 is ANQGSEA.

The chain is built from TRBV3-1 (or the pseudogene TRBV3-2) and TRBJ1-2; tentatively, D is TRBD1 (5 bases). The CDR3 has 15 residues. Germline CDR1 LGHDT, CDR2 YNNKEL (reference sequence). The ends were cut back, 1 base at V and 4 bases at J, with 13 bases in the middle. CDR3 DNA: TGTGCCAGCAGCCAAGTTGTAGGGGTGCCCTATGGCTACACCTTC. Residues: CASSQVVGVPYGYTF.

This clone was picked up one time. The chain has TRBV10-3 and TRBJ2-3, with D possibly TRBD2 on 6 matching bases. The germline V gene has CDR1 ENHRY and CDR2 SYGVKD. CDR3 length: 13 amino acids. Trimming cost V 4 bases and J 4 bases, with 9 bases left between them. DNA for the CDR3: TGTGCCATCAGTGGGAGGGGACCAGATACGCAGTATTTT. This encodes CAISGRGPDTQYF.

The rearrangement links TRBV7-7 to TRBJ2-7; 9 bases match TRBD1. J gave up 0 bases and V 5 bases, and 5 bases lay outside the gene matches. The CDR3 is 15 residues long. CDR1 is SSHAT and CDR2 is FNYEAQ in the germline V gene (reference sequence). CDR3 nucleotide sequence: TGTGCCAGCAGCCCCGGACAGGGGAGCTCCTACGAGCAGTACTTC. This sequence encodes CASSPGQGSSYEQYF.

The rearrangement uses TRBV7-9 and TRBJ1-6, with D possibly TRBD1 on 5 matching bases. Trimming left V 5 bases short and J 7 bases short, with 18 bases between. Looked up from germline, CDR1 is SEHNR and CDR2 is FQNEAQ (reference sequence). This CDR3 contains 16 residues. The CDR3 sequence is CASSPMGQPLNSPLHF. In DNA form, the CDR3 reads TGTGCCAGCAGCCCGATGGGGCAGCCGTTGAATTCACCCCTCCACTTT.